This is a list of T cell receptor beta chains from one sample in a study of T-cell memory formation after mild COVID-19. From the 5' RACE reads, TCRdb called clonotypes with MiXCR, one entry per CDR3 protein. This sample yields fewer than 200,000 distinct CDR3 sequences, of which roughly 13% are seen a single time; about 3.3% belongs to the top ten. The specimen sequenced was PBMCs or a T cell subset sorted from them (not recorded which). The receptor set was obtained from a man aged 18 to 29 who had mild COVID-19 (a few samples of this study predate the infection). Cell type and time point are not known. Both conserved end residues are part of each CDR3. D genes are given only for firm matches. Expanded clones get a size class; other rows say once, few or many, or leave the size out.

clone size,D gene,J gene,V gene,CDR3 DNA,CDR3 protein
few,NA,TRBJ1-1,TRBV5-1,TGCGCCAGCAGCTTGTCCAAGGGGCCTCACAACACTGAAGCTTTCTTT,CASSLSKGPHNTEAFF
few,NA,TRBJ1-1,TRBV29-1,TGCAGCGTTGAAGACGTCCACACTGAAGCTTTCTTT,CSVEDVHTEAFF
few,NA,TRBJ2-4,TRBV6-2/TRBV6-3,TGTGCCAGCAGTTACGGAGGGAAACTAGCCAAAAACATTCAGTACTTC,CASSYGGKLAKNIQYF
NA,NA,TRBJ1-6,TRBV7-2,TGTGCCAGCAGCTTAGCAGGCCCGGGGGCTCCACCCCTCCACTTT,CASSLAGPGAPPLHF
few,TRBD1,TRBJ1-6,TRBV5-5,TGTGCCAGCAGCCAAGGGACAGGGGACCGTTCACCCCTCCACTTT,CASSQGTGDRSPLHF
NA,NA,TRBJ1-1,TRBV6-2/TRBV6-3,TGTGCCAGCCGAATGATGGCTGAAGCTTTCTTT,CASRMMAEAFF
NA,NA,TRBJ2-5,TRBV9,TGTGCCATCCCGCTTAGGAGCGGAAAAGAGACCCAGTACTTC,CAIPLRSGKETQYF
NA,TRBD1,TRBJ1-1,TRBV4-2,TGTGCCAGCAGCCACCTAGACAGGGGGCTGTGGAATACTGAAGCTTTCTTT,CASSHLDRGLWNTEAFF
few,NA,TRBJ2-3,TRBV5-4,TGTGCCAGCAGCTTTTCTCTACCGGATACGCAGTATTTT,CASSFSLPDTQYF
NA,NA,TRBJ2-5,TRBV3-1,TGTGCCAGCAGCCTAGACTCAGGGGAGACCCAGTACTTC,CASSLDSGETQYF
many,NA,TRBJ2-5,TRBV4-3,TGCGCCAGCAGCCAGGGCCCCGGGGCAGGGCAAGAGACCCAGTACTTC,CASSQGPGAGQETQYF
few,NA,TRBJ1-5,TRBV6-6,TGTGCCAGCAGTTACTCGAGGTGGGGTTCCAATCAGCCCCAGCATTTT,CASSYSRWGSNQPQHF
many,NA,TRBJ1-4,TRBV27,TGTGCCAGCAGTTTAAGATGGGGGACTAATGAAAAACTGTTTTTT,CASSLRWGTNEKLFF
many,NA,TRBJ2-2,TRBV7-6,TGTGCCAGCAGCTTAGGGGGGGTGAACACCGGGGAGCTGTTTTTT,CASSLGGVNTGELFF
few,TRBD1,TRBJ2-7,TRBV10-2,TGCGCCAGCAGTGAGTCACAGGGGGCCCGCGAGCAGTACTTC,CASSESQGAREQYF
few,TRBD2,TRBJ2-7,TRBV7-2,TGTGCCAGCAGCCAAGGTAGCGGGACCTACGAGCAGTACTTC,CASSQGSGTYEQYF
few,NA,TRBJ2-1,TRBV7-9,TGTGCCAGCAGTGTCGAGGGATCCCTGGCTGAGCAGTTCTTC,CASSVEGSLAEQFF
NA,NA,TRBJ1-1,TRBV4-3,TGCGCCACCGGAGGGGAGGACACTAAAGCTTTCTTT,CATGGEDTKAFF
few,NA,TRBJ1-2,TRBV6-2/TRBV6-3,TGTGCCAGCACTGTTCCAGGGCTGAACTATGGCTACACCTTC,CASTVPGLNYGYTF
NA,NA,TRBJ1-2,TRBV4-1,TGCGCCAGCAGCCAAGATGCAGGGATCGGCTACACCTTC,CASSQDAGIGYTF
few,NA,TRBJ2-5,TRBV18,TGTGCCAGCTCACCGAGGACAGCTGGGGAGACCCAGTACTTC,CASSPRTAGETQYF
few,NA,TRBJ1-3,TRBV20-1,TGCAGTGCTAGAGATTGGTCTATGGGGTGGGCTGGAAACACCATATATTTT,CSARDWSMGWAGNTIYF
few,NA,TRBJ1-5,TRBV6-6,TGTGCCAGCAGTTACCACAGGGAACAGCCCCAGCATTTT,CASSYHREQPQHF
NA,NA,TRBJ2-2,TRBV6-2/TRBV6-3,TGTGCCAGCAGTTACTCGGCCACCACCGGGGAGCTGTTTTTT,CASSYSATTGELFF
once,TRBD1,TRBJ1-5,TRBV6-2/TRBV6-3,TGTGCCAGCAGTTACTGGGACAGGGTACTCTCGCCCCAGCATTTT,CASSYWDRVLSPQHF
NA,TRBD2,TRBJ2-3,TRBV7-2,TGTGCCAGTGCGGGAGGGGGCACAGATACGCAGTATTTT,CASAGGGTDTQYF
medium-sized,NA,TRBJ1-5,TRBV7-9,TGTGCCAGCAGCTTAGTGGGGAATCAGCCCCAGCATTTT,CASSLVGNQPQHF
NA,NA,TRBJ2-3,TRBV2,TGTGCCAGCACCGAACAAGGGGTACTCACAGATACGCAGTATTTT,CASTEQGVLTDTQYF
few,NA,TRBJ1-2,TRBV29-1,TGCAGCGTTTACGGGCAGATGTATGGCTACACCTTC,CSVYGQMYGYTF
NA,TRBD2,TRBJ2-7,TRBV18,TGTGCCAGCTCACCACCTAGCGGGGGCCTCGCCTACGAGCAGTACTTC,CASSPPSGGLAYEQYF
few,TRBD1,TRBJ1-1,TRBV3-1,TGTGCCAGCAGCCAATCGGGAGCAGGGGGCACTGAAGCTTTCTTT,CASSQSGAGGTEAFF
NA,NA,TRBJ2-1,TRBV7-2,TGTGCCAGCAGCTTTTTTAGTAGTAAAGTTGAGCAGTTCTTC,CASSFFSSKVEQFF
few,NA,TRBJ2-3,TRBV7-3,TGTGCCAGCAGCCCCAGGAGGTCTCGCACAGATACGCAGTATTTT,CASSPRRSRTDTQYF
few,TRBD1,TRBJ2-7,TRBV7-6,TGTGCCAGCAGCACTTGGGACAGGGGCGAGCAGTACTTC,CASSTWDRGEQYF
few,TRBD1,TRBJ2-7,TRBV5-1,TGCGCCAGCAGCTTGGCCCCCGGGACAGGAACCTACGAGCAGTACTTC,CASSLAPGTGTYEQYF
few,NA,TRBJ2-7,TRBV30,TGTGCCGGAGGGAAGGGCCTTTACGAGCAGTACTTC,CAGGKGLYEQYF
few,TRBD1,TRBJ2-1,TRBV29-1,TGCAGCGTTGAATTGGGACAGGGAGTTTGGCAGTTCTTC,CSVELGQGVWQFF
few,NA,TRBJ2-3,TRBV4-2,TGTGCCAGCAGGATGGGTACACCGGTAGATACGCAGTATTTT,CASRMGTPVDTQYF
few,TRBD2,TRBJ2-3,TRBV7-2,TGTGCCAGCAGCCCGTCGCTGCTAGCGGGTACCACAGATACGCAGTATTTT,CASSPSLLAGTTDTQYF
NA,NA,TRBJ1-3,TRBV14,TGTGCCAGCAGCGCCCGGGGGACTGGAAACACCATATATTTT,CASSARGTGNTIYF
NA,NA,TRBJ2-3,TRBV20-1,TGCAGTGCTCCCCGAGGAGGCTTTAGCACAGATACGCAGTATTTT,CSAPRGGFSTDTQYF
NA,NA,TRBJ1-4,TRBV20-1,TGCAGTGCTACATACTCAACTAATGAAAAACTGTTTTTT,CSATYSTNEKLFF
NA,TRBD1,TRBJ2-1,TRBV7-2,TGTGCCAGCGGACAGGGCGCTAGGTCCTACAATGAGCAGTTCTTC,CASGQGARSYNEQFF
many,TRBD2,TRBJ2-2,TRBV5-4,TGTGCCAGCAGCCCGAGGACTAGCCTAACCGGGGAGCTGTTTTTT,CASSPRTSLTGELFF
NA,NA,TRBJ2-3,TRBV20-1,TGCAGTGCTAGAGACCAGACCGGGTGGGGCACAGATACGCAGTATTTT,CSARDQTGWGTDTQYF
few,TRBD1,TRBJ1-6,TRBV12-3/TRBV12-4,TGTGCCAGCAGTCTGGGGACAGGGTCGGGCTCACCCCTCCACTTT,CASSLGTGSGSPLHF
many,NA,TRBJ1-5,TRBV12-3/TRBV12-4,TGTGCCAGCAGTTTATCTGGGGTTGGCAATCAGCCCCAGCATTTT,CASSLSGVGNQPQHF
NA,NA,TRBJ2-7,TRBV18,TGTGCCAGCTCACCACTTGCGGACACCTACGAGCAGTACTTC,CASSPLADTYEQYF
NA,NA,TRBJ2-1,TRBV7-2,TGTGCCAGCAGCTTACGTTTCGGCAGAAACAATGAGCAGTTCTTC,CASSLRFGRNNEQFF
NA,NA,TRBJ2-5,TRBV2,TGTGCCAGCAGTGAGGTAGTCCCCAAGGAGACCCAGTACTTC,CASSEVVPKETQYF
few,NA,TRBJ1-1,TRBV7-8,TGTGCCAGCAGCCCGACGGGTTCGCAGAACACTGAAGCTTTCTTT,CASSPTGSQNTEAFF
few,NA,TRBJ2-1,TRBV3-1,TGTGCCAGCAGCCAAGGTTGGGGAACCTACAATGAGCAGTTCTTC,CASSQGWGTYNEQFF
few,NA,TRBJ1-5,TRBV6-2/TRBV6-3,TGTGCCAGCACCGTGGGGGGTGGCAATCAGCCCCAGCATTTT,CASTVGGGNQPQHF